This T cell receptor beta chain was identified during a study of CD8 T cells in Susac syndrome. Study-level points and caveats: Regarding the TCR sequencing and HLA analysis, the study admitted that a relatively small number of individuals were involved.

V was trimmed by 1 base and J by 0 bases, leaving 11 bases between them. The CDR3 is 16 residues long. The germline V gene encodes CDR1 SEHNR and CDR2 FQNEAQ (reference sequence). The RNA input was roughly 0.45 to 1 ug, and it was reverse transcribed with random hexamers. Amplification of TCR beta CDR3 used immunoSEQ multiplex PCR across 54 Vbeta and 13 Jbeta. TCRdb re-called the immunoSEQ multiplex PCR reads through MiXCR, storing one row per CDR3 protein. The sample shows around 280,000 distinct CDR3 sequences, 92% of them seen only once. Remarks on this clonotype: What it binds is unknown.

Sequencing of TCR beta, carried out with a high-throughput approach, was applied to CD8+ and CD4+ T cells from the blood. Negative isolation was used for CD8+ and CD4+ T cells and FACS enrichment for TEMRA cells. The rearrangement links TRBV7-9 to TRBJ2-3; possibly TRBD1 for D (6 bases). The receptor's source is a human donor with multiple sclerosis. The specimen was CD4+ T cells from PBMCs. The DNA for the CDR3 is TGTGCCAGCAGCTTAGAGGGGGTCCTTAGCACAGATACGCAGTATTTT. Protein sequence: CASSLEGVLSTDTQYF.